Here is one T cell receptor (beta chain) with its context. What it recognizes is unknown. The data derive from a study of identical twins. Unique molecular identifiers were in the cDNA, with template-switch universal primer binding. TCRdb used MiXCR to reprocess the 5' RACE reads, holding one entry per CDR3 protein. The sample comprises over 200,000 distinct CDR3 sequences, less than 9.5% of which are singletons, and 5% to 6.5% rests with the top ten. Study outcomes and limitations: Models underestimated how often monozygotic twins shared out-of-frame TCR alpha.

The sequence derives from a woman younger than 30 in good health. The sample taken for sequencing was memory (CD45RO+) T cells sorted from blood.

The DNA for the CDR3 is TGCGCCAGCAGCTTCGACAGGATGAACACTGAAGCTTTCTTT. Its translation is CASSFDRMNTEAFF. The rearrangement joins TRBV5-1 to TRBJ1-1; a weak D match, TRBD1 (6 bases). CDR1 SGHRS and CDR2 YFSETQ come from the germline V gene. V was clipped by 2 bases and J by 0 bases, with 8 bases between them. This CDR3 comprises 14 residues.